Listed here is a single T cell receptor (beta chain). This clone occurred once. Its target antigen remains unknown. No per-base quality is available; no much larger clone lies one base away. The immunoSEQ Assay, a bias-controlled multiplex PCR, was used to amplify TCRbeta CDR3 regions from genomic DNA. Processing in the source paper ran as follows. The number of nucleated cells in each sample was estimated by amplification of reference gene primers within the assay. To quantify the absolute abundance of each unique TCRbeta CDR3 rearrangement, sequence reads were collapsed and filtered. For each sample, productive Simpson clonality was calculated by taking the square root of Simpson's diversity index across productive rearrangements. This immuneACCESS table, as held by TCRdb, lists in-frame sequences with V and J called but not all clones. Of the missing ones, under half trace to an unresolved V gene in checked studies; the others have no known cause. The V and J calls and the clone size are those of that table, but D and trimming were determined from the DNA. This sample lists about 63,000 clones; around 87% were detected once. The ten largest clones represent roughly 5.2% of the sample.

This entry comes from a study of blood T cell repertoires in COVID-19 (TCRdb year 2020). In terms of the full investigation: Samples from collaborators originated in the United States, Italy and Spain and spanned both the acute and convalescent phases of COVID-19. Nearly every sample came with metadata listing a de-identified subject ID, COVID-19 status, age in years and sex. Deeply sampled blood TCRbeta repertoires from subjects exposed to, actively infected with, or recovered from COVID-19 were included in the dataset. The prospective study material was composed of cDNA or gDNA derived from T cells, B-cell-depleted T cells, or PBMCs. The repertoires were released in a freely available public database meant as a resource for research on the immune response to SARS-CoV-2. The samples were drawn from two sources: the first 160 participants of the ongoing ImmuneRACE study, and some 1,300 subjects contributed by 6 global collaborators. Where available, HLA class I and class II types were obtained from metadata supplied by the sample provider rather than from assay-based typing.

The study at large found these results: The amount of clinical and demographic metadata varied by source and participant and was provided uncurated.

The collaborating institutions used their own protocols to collect whole blood in K2EDTA tubes. For TCRbeta analysis, collaborators shipped samples in one of three forms: frozen whole blood, isolated PBMCs, or DNA extracted from either of those sample types. Sequenced sample: peripheral blood. The source of this sequence is a man aged 50 to 59 with active COVID-19.

The CDR3 reads CASSEAPQTRAFF. The DNA sequence is as follows: TGTGCCAGCAGTGAAGCACCGCAAACCCGGGCTTTCTTT. The rearranged segments are TRBV6-1 and TRBJ1-1; too little of a D gene remains to name it. From a lookup of the germline V gene, CDR1 and CDR2 are MNHNS and SASEGT. Trimming removed 0 bases from V and 11 bases from J, leaving 13 bases between the germline ends. The CDR3, cysteine through phenylalanine, is 13 amino acids long. Left in the record is the CDR3 DNA by itself, 39 bases read in frame from the first base.